A single sample gave rise to the 2 T cell receptor beta chains below, sequenced in a study of blood T cell repertoires in COVID-19. Produced via immunoSEQ multiplex PCR; TCRdb's table is partial and in-frame only. This sample has under 550,000 clones; 70% to 90% occur once, and the top ten carry 0.8% to 1%. What was sequenced was peripheral blood. These receptors all stem from a man between 18 and 35 years old with COVID-19, enrolled during active disease.

This chain connects TRBV19 to TRBJ1-1; maybe TRBD1 (6 bases). CDR1 and CDR2 (germline): LNHDA, SQIVND (reference sequence). This CDR3 region has 14 residues. Trimming stripped 8 bases from V and 2 bases from J, with 15 bases between. In nucleotides, the CDR3 is TGTGCCAGTCGATGGGACACATCTAACACTGAAGCTTTCTTT. Translating gives CASRWDTSNTEAFF.

This chain joins TRBV27 and TRBJ2-7; weak D call: TRBD2 (7 bases). V dropped 8 bases and J dropped 3 bases, with 14 bases sitting between them. The CDR3 spans 13 residues. Germline V lookup: CDR1 MNHEY, CDR2 SMNVEV (reference sequence). The DNA for the CDR3 is TGTGCCAGCGGCCGGGGGGCGTTCTACGAGCAGTACTTC. Its translation: CASGRGAFYEQYF.